The 18 T cell receptor beta chains below were found in one sample sequenced in a study of response to subunit inactivated influenza vaccine listed by TCRdb under 2018. Library method: RT-PCR. The sequencer was an Illumina HiSeq 2500. TCRdb ran its own pipeline on the public reads, namely fastp trimming at Q25 and MiXCR clone calling, and kept in-frame beta chains. Merged by CDR3 protein, the rows form single entries marked with the most common genes and DNA. The sample data list some 520,000 distinct CDR3 sequences, and approximately 15% of these were observed just once. The ten top clones hold roughly 3.1% of the sample. Sample: CD4+ T cells sorted from PBMCs, taken less than 25 months after vaccination. Receptors originate from a man between 45 and 75 years old who received an inactivated influenza vaccine. Donor details come from another sample of the same person, matched by shared clones.

The chain recombines TRBV3-1 with TRBJ2-3; D gene unclear. Germline lookup yields CDR1 LGHDT and CDR2 YNNKEL (reference sequence). The CDR3 loop spans 14 amino acids. V was trimmed by 3 bases and J by 0 bases, leaving 7 bases between them. The CDR3 sequence: CASSHAASTDTQYF. The CDR3 bases are TGTGCCAGCAGCCATGCGGCTAGCACAGATACGCAGTATTTT.

The J gene is TRBJ1-1, the V gene TRBV3-1; D may be TRBD1 (5 bases). With 6 bases removed from V and 5 bases from J, the gap between germline ends came to 16 bases. The CDR3 runs to 14 residues. Per the germline V gene, CDR1 is LGHDT and CDR2 is YNNKEL (reference sequence). CDR3 nucleotide sequence: TGTGCCAGCAGGCCCTCGGGGCAGATAACTGAAGCTTTCTTT. Amino acids: CASRPSGQITEAFF. The entire variable domain, with the rest obtained from reference TRBV3-1 and TRBJ1-1, is as follows: DTAVSQTPKYLVTQMGNDKSIKCEQNLGHDTMYWYKQDSKKFLKIMFSYNNKELIINETVPNRFSPKSPDKAHLNLHINSLELGDSAVYFCASRPSGQITEAFFGQGTRLTVV.

This clonotype came up many times. The chain combines TRBV5-5 with TRBJ1-5; D is perhaps TRBD1 (6 bases). Trimming took off 2 bases at V and 0 bases at J, with 9 bases between the two ends. The germline V gene has CDR1 SGHKS and CDR2 YYEKEE (reference sequence). The CDR3 has 15 amino acids. CDR3 in DNA: TGTGCCAGCAGCTTCGGGGGCTATAGCAATCAGCCCCAGCATTTT. Protein: CASSFGGYSNQPQHF.

This clonotype was detected a few times. The V gene is TRBV29-1, the J gene TRBJ2-5; no reliable D call. The CDR3 extends over 11 amino acids. The V gene's germline CDR1 is SQVTM and CDR2 ANQGSEA. The V gene lost 3 bases and the J gene lost 6 bases, with 8 bases spanning the gap. CDR3 coding DNA: TGCAGCGTTGATATGGATAAGACCCAGTACTTC. It is translated as CSVDMDKTQYF.

This clonotype has just a few counts. CDR3 amino acids: CAISRTGMETQYF. The CDR3 region has the DNA TGTGCCATCAGTCGGACAGGGATGGAGACCCAGTACTTC. The V and J genes are TRBV10-3 and TRBJ2-5; 8 bases line up with TRBD1. CDR1 and CDR2 from the germline V gene are ENHRY and SYGVKD. This CDR3 is built from 13 residues. Trimming cost V 5 bases and J 5 bases; bases outside gene matches: 4.

This clonotype was counted between two and nine times. The CDR3 sequence: CASNRLGNQPQHF. The CDR3 nucleotides read TGTGCCAGCAATCGATTAGGCAATCAGCCCCAGCATTTT. This chain uses TRBV2 with TRBJ1-5; no reliable D call. The CDR3 runs to 13 residues. Deletions cut 7 bases from V and 2 bases from J, with 9 bases between. Germline V CDR1 and CDR2: SNHLY, FYNNEI.

The chain links TRBV15 to TRBJ2-7, with TRBD2 matching over 13 bases. CDR3 length: 16 residues. Germline CDR1 and CDR2: LNHNV and YYDKDF (reference sequence). Trimming at V came to 5 bases and at J to 3 bases, leaving 7 bases not matched to a gene. The CDR3 nucleotides read TGTGCCACCAGCGGGACTAGCGGGAACTTCGGCTACGAGCAGTACTTC. This encodes CATSGTSGNFGYEQYF.

At least ten counts were recorded for this clonotype. The chain carries TRBV6-5 and TRBJ1-2, with D possibly TRBD1 on 5 matching bases. CDR1 MNHEY and CDR2 SVGAGI come from the germline V gene. V lost 5 bases and J lost 7, with 11 bases in between. There are 12 residues in the CDR3. DNA for the CDR3: TGTGCCAGCAGTACGCAGGGTAGTGGCTACACCTTC. Its translation: CASSTQGSGYTF.

This clonotype appeared a few times. The chain recombines TRBV29-1 with TRBJ2-2; TRBD2 is a possible D gene (5 bases). The CDR3 is 13 amino acids. The germline V gene has CDR1 SQVTM and CDR2 ANQGSEA. V was pared by 5 bases and J by 3 bases, with 10 bases between. CDR3 sequence (DNA): TGCAGCGTTTCTCACGGGGACACCGGGGAGCTGTTTTTT. Residues: CSVSHGDTGELFF.

This clonotype has only a few counts. This chain joins TRBV28 and TRBJ1-2; D unclear. The germline V gene has CDR1 MDHEN and CDR2 SYDVKM. CDR3 length: 17 residues. Trimming removed 5 bases from V and 0 bases from J, with 19 bases in between. Here the CDR3 DNA reads TGTGCCAGCAGTCAAACGGGCAGCGGAGGTCCTAACTATGGCTACACCTTC. This gives the protein CASSQTGSGGPNYGYTF.

This clonotype was seen only a few times. This chain links TRBV12-3 or TRBV12-4 with TRBJ1-4; D may be TRBD1 (5 bases). This CDR3 is built from 16 residues. Trimming removed 0 bases at V and 2 bases at J, with 10 bases between. The CDR3 coding sequence is TGTGCCAGCAGTTTAGCTCGGGGGGTTACTAATGAAAAACTGTTTTTT. Its translation: CASSLARGVTNEKLFF.

This clonotype was observed a handful of times. V is TRBV2 and J is TRBJ1-1; maybe TRBD1 (6 bases). There are 16 residues in the CDR3. V lost 5 bases and J lost 0, with 16 bases in between. CDR1 SNHLY and CDR2 FYNNEI come from the germline V gene. The CDR3 reads CASSRQATVLNTEAFF. The CDR3 nucleotides are TGTGCCAGCAGTCGACAGGCGACTGTCTTGAACACTGAAGCTTTCTTT.

CDR3 DNA: TGTGCCAGTACATCGCACAATGAGCAGTTCTTC. It codes for CASTSHNEQFF. The chain is built from TRBV19 and TRBJ2-1, with D hard to call. Germline CDR1 reads LNHDA; CDR2 reads SQIVND (reference sequence). CDR3 length: 11 residues. V was pared by 7 bases and J by 5 bases, with 6 bases between.

This clonotype was seen more than once but under ten times. The rearrangement links TRBV14 to TRBJ2-5; 8 nucleotides align to TRBD2. Unmatched junction bases numbered 6, after V lost 5 bases and J lost 7 bases. The length of the CDR3 is 13 residues. The germline gives CDR1 SGHDN, CDR2 FVKESK. CDR3 amino acids: CASSNGGAGTQYF. The DNA of the CDR3 is TGTGCCAGCAGCAACGGGGGGGCTGGGACCCAGTACTTC.

This clonotype was seen a few times. The chain links TRBV29-1 to TRBJ1-2; D is unclear. The CDR3 is made up of 12 amino acids. Germline V lookup: CDR1 SQVTM, CDR2 ANQGSEA. Trimming cost V 6 bases and J 4 bases, with 12 bases left between them. The CDR3 loop reads CSVSAGSYGYTF. Written as DNA, the CDR3 is TGCAGCGTCTCAGCGGGGTCCTATGGCTACACCTTC.

This chain connects TRBV20-1 to TRBJ1-6; D is undetermined. The CDR3 spans 12 residues. Trimming shortened V by 4 bases and J by 10 bases, and 11 bases separated the two germline ends. Germline V lookup: CDR1 DFQATT, CDR2 SNEGSKA (reference sequence). The CDR3 loop is CSATWGQSPLHF. For the CDR3, the DNA is TGCAGTGCTACATGGGGTCAATCACCCCTCCACTTT.

This clonotype has just one count. The chain has TRBV4-2 and TRBJ2-5; 10 positions agree with TRBD1. The trim removed 3 bases at V and 2 bases at J, leaving 3 bases unmatched. The CDR3 loop spans 15 amino acids. The germline V gene encodes CDR1 LGHNA and CDR2 YNFKEQ. The CDR3: CASSQAGQGQETQYF. In nucleotides, the CDR3 is TGTGCCAGCAGCCAGGCGGGACAGGGGCAAGAGACCCAGTACTTC.

The rearrangement uses TRBV6-5 and TRBJ1-5; no clear D. The V end lost 0 bases, the J end lost 7 bases, and 7 bases lay between the germline ends. The CDR3 sequence is 13 residues long. In germline, CDR1 is MNHEY, CDR2 SVGAGI. DNA of the CDR3: TGTGCCAGCAGTTACTCGAGCAGGCAGCCCCAGCATTTT. Residues: CASSYSSRQPQHF.